This record looks at one TCR beta chain sequence and its context. Antigen specificity is unknown. TCR beta CDR3 region amplification was performed from RNA transcripts. A set of HTBI primers served as the primers for a first-round RT-PCR of the TCR CDR3. One entry per CDR3 protein results from TCRdb running MiXCR on the multiplex PCR reads. Seen here are approximately 400,000 distinct CDR3 sequences, roughly 25% observed once, and the top ten hold less than 85%. This sample stems from a study of T cells in Graves' hyperthyroidism and ophthalmopathy. Study-wide findings and caveats: In simple terms, a model built on 13 V-J features told ophthalmopathy apart from stable hyperthyroidism.

Stable Graves' hyperthyroidism meant no ophthalmopathy progression within 18 months. The study enrolled patients aged 18 to 65 with newly diagnosed hyperthyroidism of under 2 months' duration. Researchers barred patients who had uncontrolled infection, other autoimmune disease, pregnancy or lactation. Trimming removed 4 bases at V and 0 bases at J, with 10 bases between. CDR3 size: 16 residues. The germline CDR1 and CDR2 sequences are KGHSH and LQKENI. Specimen: blood. The sequence was obtained from a man aged 50 or older with Graves' hyperthyroidism. The V and J genes are TRBV18 and TRBJ2-6; no clear D gene. The CDR3 spells CASSHTRSSGANVLTF. The CDR3 nucleotides are TGTGCCAGCTCACACACCCGAAGCTCTGGGGCCAACGTCCTGACTTTC.